A single sample gave rise to the 16 T cell receptor beta chains below, sequenced in a study of T cells in Graves' hyperthyroidism and ophthalmopathy. There were TCR beta CDR3 regions amplified from RNA transcripts. The primer set for the first-round RT-PCR of the TCR CDR3 was HTBI. TCRdb passed the multiplex PCR reads through MiXCR, listing each CDR3 protein once. The sample has about 480,000 distinct CDR3 sequences, approximately 15% seen once. Input material: blood. Source of these receptors: a young woman with Graves' hyperthyroidism.

V usage is TRBV20-1 and J usage is TRBJ2-7; D may match TRBD1 or TRBD2 (6 bases each). With 0 bases removed from V and 6 bases from J, the gap between germline ends came to 18 bases. The germline CDR1 and CDR2 sequences are DFQATT and SNEGSKA (reference sequence). This CDR3 spans 15 amino acids. The CDR3: CSARDYREAGGEQYV. The CDR3 DNA sequence: TGCAGTGCTAGAGATTACAGGGAGGCTGGTGGCGAGCAGTACGTC.

Details on this clonotype: A much more abundant neighbour one base away suggests this may be a read error. The chain employs TRBV9 and TRBJ2-2; D possibly corresponds to TRBD2 (7 bases). Germline V gene sequence: CDR1 SGDLS, CDR2 YYNGEE. The CDR3 length is 16 residues. V was trimmed by 4 bases and J by 6 bases, leaving 19 bases between them. The CDR3 DNA is TGTGCCAGCAGCCCAGGGGAGGGAGGCCCCTCCGGGGAGCTGTTTTTT. It encodes CASSPGEGGPSGELFF.

This clonotype was detected ten times or more. This chain joins TRBV6-1 and TRBJ1-6; D gene unclear. The germline V gene has CDR1 MNHNS and CDR2 SASEGT. The CDR3 extends over 14 amino acids. Between the trimmed V and J ends, which lost 5 bases and 7 bases, there was a span of 12 bases. The CDR3 region has the DNA TGTGCCAGCAGTCCGGGTCCAGGCAATTCACCCCTCCACTTT. It encodes CASSPGPGNSPLHF.

This clonotype was observed at least ten times. The chain combines TRBV12-3 or TRBV12-4 with TRBJ1-5; 8 bases are a match to TRBD1. The CDR3 is made up of 18 amino acids. The J segment lost 0 bases and the V segment lost 6 bases, leaving 13 bases of the junction unmatched. The CDR3, as DNA: TGTGCCAGCAGCTTGACAGGACAGGGAGCTAATAGCAATCAGCCCCAGCATTTT. This encodes CASSLTGQGANSNQPQHF.

The V call is TRBV5-1, the J call TRBJ2-1; maybe TRBD1 (7 bases). The germline V gene has CDR1 SGHRS and CDR2 YFSETQ. This CDR3 contains 16 residues. Trimming removed 3 bases from V and 8 bases from J, with 21 bases in between. The CDR3 DNA reads TGCGCCAGCAGCTCTGGACAGGCGGGGACGGTAGATGAGCAGTTCTTC. This encodes CASSSGQAGTVDEQFF.

Concerning this clonotype itself: At one of its ends the junction is not consistent with the germline gene, which may arise from a read error. The genes are TRBV6-5 and TRBJ2-3; D uncertain. Germline V gives CDR1 MNHEY, CDR2 SVGAGI. The CDR3 covers 13 residues. CDR3 sequence (DNA): TGTGCCAGCGGTTACCCGTACACAGATACGCAGTATTTT. It specifies CASGYPYTDTQYF.

This clonotype was observed a single time. The chain couples TRBV19 to TRBJ2-7, with TRBD1 matching over 7 bases. The CDR3 loop spans 17 amino acids. Trimming removed 3 bases from V and 3 bases from J; junction bases left unmatched: 14. CDR1 is LNHDA, CDR2 SQIVND, per germline (reference sequence). Here the CDR3 DNA reads TGTGCCAGTAGTATGCTCCGGGACAGAGATTTGAACTACGAGCAGTACTTC. This gives the protein CASSMLRDRDLNYEQYF.

The V gene is TRBV6-5, the J gene TRBJ1-5; D uncertain. The CDR3 is made up of 11 amino acids. Germline V lookup: CDR1 MNHEY, CDR2 SVGAGI. The V end was cut by 2 bases, the J end by 11 bases, with 7 bases between. The CDR3 reads CASSYGEAQHF. CDR3 coding DNA: TGTGCCAGCAGTTACGGAGAGGCCCAGCATTTT.

This clonotype occurred many times. The V call is TRBV30, the J call TRBJ1-1, with D unclear. Germline lookup yields CDR1 GTSNPN and CDR2 SVGIG (reference sequence). V lost 2 bases, J lost 6 bases, and 1 base lay in between. The CDR3 has 9 residues. As DNA, the CDR3 is TGTGCCTGGAGTCCTGAAGCTTTCTTT. Translating it yields CAWSPEAFF.

This clonotype was seen repeatedly, ten times or more. CDR3 in DNA: TGTGCCTGGAGCCCAGGAGCCCTGGGCGGGGAGCTGTTTTTT. Translating it yields CAWSPGALGGELFF. V usage is TRBV30 and J usage is TRBJ2-2; D is unclear. The germline gives CDR1 GTSNPN, CDR2 SVGIG (reference sequence). V was cut by 3 bases and J by 7 bases, with 15 bases left in between. The CDR3 spans 14 residues.

The chain combines TRBV10-2 with TRBJ1-1; TRBD1 matches at 9 bases. This CDR3 is built from 14 residues. Germline CDR1 and CDR2: WSHSY and SAAADI. Losses at the gene ends were 8 bases for V and 7 bases for J; bases not matched to a gene: 11. DNA for the CDR3: TGCGCCAGCGAGAGGGGGACAGGGCTCGGTGAAGCTTTCTTT. It specifies CASERGTGLGEAFF.

This clonotype was counted at least ten times. The chain recombines TRBV11-2 with TRBJ1-6; no clear D gene. Trimming stripped 4 bases from V and 0 bases from J, with 16 bases between. The CDR3 runs 18 residues. Germline CDR1 is SGHAT and CDR2 is FQNNGV. The chain's CDR3 is CASSSPSRLSSYNSPLHF. DNA for the CDR3: TGTGCCAGCAGCTCCCCTAGCCGGCTCAGCTCCTATAATTCACCCCTCCACTTT. Full variable domain (rest looked up from reference TRBV11-2 and TRBJ1-6): EAGVAQSPRYKIIEKRQSVAFWCNPISGHATLYWYQQILGQGPKLLIQFQNNGVVDDSQLPKDRFSAERLKGVDSTLKIQPAKLEDSAVYLCASSSPSRLSSYNSPLHFGNGTRLTVT.

This clonotype was recorded at least ten times. The gene calls are TRBV12-3 or TRBV12-4 and TRBJ2-7; D is unresolved. The V and J ends lost 3 bases and 3 bases respectively, with 6 bases between them. This CDR3 region has 12 residues. CDR3 residues: CASSFSYYEQYF. The CDR3 DNA reads TGTGCCAGCAGTTTTTCCTACTACGAGCAGTACTTC.

This clonotype was seen a handful of times. The chain combines TRBV18 with TRBJ1-2, with 7 bases lining up with TRBD1. After removal of 4 bases from V and 3 bases from J, the junction contained 8 bases not matched to a gene. The CDR3 is made up of 15 amino acids. Germline CDR1 and CDR2: KGHSH and LQKENI. The CDR3 DNA reads as TGTGCCAGCTCACTTAACCCCGGGACAGACTATGGCTACACCTTC. Translated, it gives CASSLNPGTDYGYTF.

At least ten counts were recorded for this clonotype. The chain combines TRBV7-6 with TRBJ1-3; the D is unclear. Germline loops: CDR1 SGHVS, CDR2 FNYEAQ. Between the trimmed V and J ends, which lost 2 bases and 0 bases, there was a span of 11 bases. This CDR3 is 16 amino acids long. CDR3 residues: CASSLNTAISGNTIYF. CDR3 nucleotides: TGTGCCAGCAGCTTAAACACCGCTATCTCTGGAAACACCATATATTTT. Full variable domain (remainder filled in from reference TRBV7-6 and TRBJ1-3): GAGVSQSPRYKVTKRGQDVALRCDPISGHVSLYWYRQALGQGPEFLTYFNYEAQQDKSGLPNDRFSAERPEGSISTLTIQRTEQRDSAMYRCASSLNTAISGNTIYFGEGSWLTVV.

This clonotype was seen at least ten times. The CDR3 reads CASSDGDRWYGYTF. In DNA form, the CDR3 reads TGTGCCAGCAGTGATGGGGACAGATGGTACGGCTACACCTTC. This chain uses TRBV2 with TRBJ1-2; 7 nucleotides agree with TRBD1. Germline CDR1 and CDR2: SNHLY and FYNNEI. This CDR3 is 14 amino acids long. Trimming took 3 bases from V and 8 from J; bases not matched to a gene: 9. The full variable domain, in which reference TRBV2 and TRBJ1-2 provide the parts outside the CDR3, is EPEVTQTPSHQVTQMGQEVILRCVPISNHLYFYWYRQILGQKVEFLVSFYNNEISEKSEIFDDQFSVERPDGSNFTLKIRSTKLEDSAMYFCASSDGDRWYGYTFGSGTRLTVV.